This TCR beta chain emerged from a study of CD8 T cells in ankylosing spondylitis. The table lists this clonotype with many counts. Its antigen is undetermined. Libraries for TCR beta were made by quantitative 5'-RACE with molecular barcodes. TCRdb ran MiXCR on the 5' RACE reads and lists one entry per CDR3 protein. The sample records 700,000 to 850,000 distinct CDR3 sequences, about 10% being singletons. Study observations and caveats: There were earlier reports of some motif variants in reactive arthritis synovial fluid and blood. Significant enrichment of disease-linked clones was reportedly seen in matched ankylosing spondylitis synovial fluid. A TCR beta motif made of about eight highly homologous variants seemed typical of ankylosing spondylitis blood.

V gave up 2 bases and J gave up 3 bases; unmatched junction bases: 2. Germline values: CDR1 SGHRS, CDR2 YFSETQ. CDR3 size: 14 residues. Material: blood, either unsorted or a sorted T cell fraction (not recorded which). The clonotype comes from a male donor with ankylosing spondylitis. This chain uses TRBV5-1 with TRBJ2-5; 9 nucleotides agree with TRBD1. The CDR3 region has the DNA TGCGCCAGCAGCTTACAGGGGGCAGAAGAGACCCAGTACTTC. Translated, it gives CASSLQGAEETQYF.